A selection of T cell receptor beta chains follows, all from one sample in a study of T cells in Graves' hyperthyroidism and ophthalmopathy. TCRdb reprocessed the multiplex PCR reads via MiXCR and lists one record per CDR3 protein. The table lists about 260,000 distinct CDR3 sequences, roughly 22% of them singletons, with 64% in the top ten. Material: blood. The source of these receptors is a man younger than 40 with Graves' ophthalmopathy. Each CDR3 is given with its conserved first and last residue. The D gene is left open where the match is weak. Clone size is stated in some rows and not others, as once, few, many or a class when expanded.

v_gene	d_gene	j_gene	abundance	CDR3nt	CDR3aa
TRBV28	TRBD2	TRBJ2-1	many	TGTGCCAGCAGTTTATCGGGACTAGCGGGAGGTGAGCAGTTCTTC	CASSLSGLAGGEQFF
TRBV11-2	.	TRBJ1-3	.	TGTGCCAGCAACCCTGGGGACTCTGGAAACACCATATATTTT	CASNPGDSGNTIYF
TRBV12-5	.	TRBJ2-5	.	TGTGCTAGTGGTTCGCAGGAGGAGACCCAGTACTTC	CASGSQEETQYF
TRBV2	TRBD1	TRBJ1-6	few	TGTGCCAGCAGGGGACAGGGATTGGGTTCACCCCTCCACTTT	CASRGQGLGSPLHF
TRBV12-5	.	TRBJ1-3	.	TGTGCTAGTGGTTTGGGCCCAGTGAGCTCTGGAAACACCATATATTTT	CASGLGPVSSGNTIYF
TRBV3-1	.	TRBJ2-7	.	TGTGCCAGCAGCCACGGCCATACCAATAGTCTCTTCGAGCAGTACTTC	CASSHGHTNSLFEQYF
TRBV28	.	TRBJ2-4	few	TGTGCCAGCAGTTTCGCGGAGCAAGCCAAAAACATTCAGTACTTC	CASSFAEQAKNIQYF
TRBV11-2	.	TRBJ1-6	many	TGTGCCAGCAGCTTAGGAGCACAGGAGAATTCACCCCTCCACTTT	CASSLGAQENSPLHF
TRBV29-1	TRBD2	TRBJ2-2	.	TGCAGCGTTGTAGCGGGAGGGAACACCGGGGAGCTGTTTTTT	CSVVAGGNTGELFF
TRBV15	.	TRBJ1-5	few	TGTGCCACCAGCAGAGTGAGGGGCAGCAATCAGCCCCAGCATTTT	CATSRVRGSNQPQHF
TRBV16	.	TRBJ1-5	few	TGTGCCAGCAGCCAAGGGCCCGTCCGTAATCAGCCCCAGCATTTT	CASSQGPVRNQPQHF
TRBV3-1	.	TRBJ2-3	many	TGTGCCAGCAGCCAAGAGGAGGATACGCAGTATTTT	CASSQEEDTQYF
TRBV13	.	TRBJ2-1	.	TGTGCCAGCAGCTTAAGCACCGGGCGAAGGTACAATGAGCAGTTCTTC	CASSLSTGRRYNEQFF
TRBV19	TRBD1	TRBJ2-7	.	TGTGCCAGTAGGGGGACAGGGTTTTCCGAGCAGTACTTC	CASRGTGFSEQYF
TRBV7-8	TRBD2	TRBJ2-7	many	TGTGCCAGCAGCTCCCGAGACGGGAGGGGCTACGAGCAGTACTTC	CASSSRDGRGYEQYF
TRBV5-1	TRBD1	TRBJ1-1	few	TGCGCCAGCATGGGGGGACAGGGGCAAACTGAAGCTTTCTTT	CASMGGQGQTEAFF
TRBV30	.	TRBJ1-5	many	TGTGCCTGGACTCCTCAGGGCATCAATCAGCCCCAGCATTTT	CAWTPQGINQPQHF
TRBV12-3/TRBV12-4	.	TRBJ1-4	.	TGTGCCAGCACCTCAATGGGGCGCTGGGATGAAAAACTGTTTTTT	CASTSMGRWDEKLFF
TRBV5-1	.	TRBJ2-5	.	TGCGCCAGCGGCTCGACACCTACGAAAGAGACCCAGTACTTC	CASGSTPTKETQYF
TRBV15	.	TRBJ2-5	few	TGTGCCACCAAACCGAGTTCCGGAGGGAAAGAGACCCAGTACTTC	CATKPSSGGKETQYF
TRBV2	TRBD1	TRBJ2-1	.	TGTGCCAGCAGTTACACGATAGGACAGGGCGGTGAGCAGTTCTTC	CASSYTIGQGGEQFF
TRBV19	.	TRBJ1-4	.	TGTGCCAGTAGCGCCGGCGGGGGGGGCCCAAAACTGTTTTTT	CASSAGGGGPKLFF
TRBV15	.	TRBJ2-5	many	TGTGCCACCAGCAGAGTCAGCTGGAGGGAGACCCAGTACTTC	CATSRVSWRETQYF
TRBV7-2	.	TRBJ2-1	few	TGTGCCAGCAACCCGCAGGACGGGTACAATGAGCAGTTCTTC	CASNPQDGYNEQFF
TRBV6-1	TRBD1	TRBJ1-4	many	TGTGCCAGCAGGGACAGGCCAACTAATGAAAAACTGTTTTTT	CASRDRPTNEKLFF
TRBV28	TRBD1	TRBJ2-3	.	TGTGCCAGCAGTTTCAGGGGGTTCACAGATACGCAGTATTTT	CASSFRGFTDTQYF
TRBV12-3/TRBV12-4	TRBD2	TRBJ2-2	.	TGTGCCAGCAAACCGGGACTAGCGGTTGGGGAGCTGTTTTTT	CASKPGLAVGELFF
TRBV5-6	.	TRBJ2-1	few	TGTGCCAGCAGCTTGGCTGGGGGAGGAGGGAGGAATGAGCAGTTCTTC	CASSLAGGGGRNEQFF
TRBV11-1	TRBD2	TRBJ2-1	many	TGTGCCAGCAGCTTAGCGGGACTAGCGGGAGTACGGCAGTTCTTC	CASSLAGLAGVRQFF
TRBV20-1	.	TRBJ2-1	many	TGCAGTGCCCCCGTTAGCTCCTACAATGAGCAGTTCTTC	CSAPVSSYNEQFF
TRBV6-1	.	TRBJ2-6	few	TGTGCCAGCAGTGAAGCTTGGGGTCCCCAGAGCGTCCTGACTTTC	CASSEAWGPQSVLTF
TRBV6-5	TRBD2	TRBJ2-2	.	TGTGCCAGCAGGTTAACTAGCGGGAGAAGCGGGGGGCTGTTTTTT	CASRLTSGRSGGLFF
TRBV11-3	TRBD2	TRBJ2-2	.	TGTGCCAGCAGATCTAGCGGGAGGGACACCGGGGAGCTGTTTTTT	CASRSSGRDTGELFF
TRBV11-1	.	TRBJ1-4	.	TGTGCCAGCAGTCTCAACTATGCAACTAATGAAAAACTGTTTTTT	CASSLNYATNEKLFF
TRBV11-2	TRBD1	TRBJ2-7	many	TGTGCCAGCAGTTCCGCACCGGGACAGAACTACGAGCAGTACTTC	CASSSAPGQNYEQYF
TRBV5-1	TRBD2	TRBJ2-5	few	TGCGCCAGCAGCTTGGCTCCACTAGCGAGGGAGACCCAGTACTTC	CASSLAPLARETQYF
TRBV2	TRBD1	TRBJ2-2	few	TGTGCCAGCAGTCCGGACAGGGCCGGGGAGCTGTTTTTT	CASSPDRAGELFF
TRBV7-2	TRBD2	TRBJ2-7	many	TGTGCCAGCAGCTTAGCGGGAGGGCCGGGAGAGCAGTACTTC	CASSLAGGPGEQYF
TRBV12-3/TRBV12-4	TRBD2	TRBJ2-1	few	TGTGCCAGCAGTTTCCCCGGGACTAGCGGGAGTCCCAGCTCCTACAATGAGCAGTTCTTC	CASSFPGTSGSPSSYNEQFF
TRBV6-5	.	TRBJ2-2	.	TGTGCCAGCAGTTCGGACCAGGGCCATGGCACCGGGGAGCTGTTTTTT	CASSSDQGHGTGELFF
TRBV6-1	TRBD2	TRBJ2-7	once	TGTGCCAGCAGTCTTAGCGGGAGGATCGACGAGCAGTACTTC	CASSLSGRIDEQYF
TRBV6-2/TRBV6-3	.	TRBJ1-1	.	TGTGCCAGCAGTTACTCTCGCCGACCCACTGAAGCTTTCTTT	CASSYSRRPTEAFF
TRBV20-1	TRBD2	TRBJ2-1	.	TGCAGTGCTAGCCCGACTAGCGGGAGCTACGGCGATGAGCAGTTCTTC	CSASPTSGSYGDEQFF
TRBV2	TRBD1	TRBJ2-7	few	TGTGCCAGCAGTGAAGGGGTGACAGGGGGCTACGAGCAGTACTTC	CASSEGVTGGYEQYF
TRBV10-3	.	TRBJ1-5	few	TGTGCCATCAGCATGTCAGGCTTTAATCAGCCCCAGCATTTT	CAISMSGFNQPQHF
TRBV20-1	.	TRBJ2-3	many	TGCAGTGCCCCAGGGTGGAACACAGATACGCAGTATTTT	CSAPGWNTDTQYF
TRBV11-2	TRBD2	TRBJ2-1	many	TGTGCCAGCAGCTTAGGACTAGCGGGAGGGCCGTATTACAATGAGCAGTTCTTC	CASSLGLAGGPYYNEQFF
TRBV5-1	.	TRBJ1-1	many	TGCGCCAGCAGCCCCGAACAAAGCGCACGGACTGAAGCTTTCTTT	CASSPEQSARTEAFF
TRBV9	.	TRBJ2-3	.	TGTGCCAGCAGCGTAGTTGGCAGAGACACAGATACGCAGTATTTT	CASSVVGRDTDTQYF
TRBV11-3	.	TRBJ2-6	few	TGTGCCAGCAGCTTAGGGCCTTTTTTTACCTCCACCGGGGCCAACGTCCTGACTTTC	CASSLGPFFTSTGANVLTF
TRBV12-3/TRBV12-4	.	TRBJ2-3	many	TGTGCCAGCAGTTTAATGGACGGAGTCACAGATACGCAGTATTTT	CASSLMDGVTDTQYF
TRBV2	.	TRBJ2-1	many	TGTGCCAGCAGTGAAGTCCCTTACAATGAGCAGTTCTTC	CASSEVPYNEQFF
TRBV9	TRBD2	TRBJ2-1	.	TGTGCCAGCAGCTGCCTAGCGGGAGAGCGCAATGAGCAGTTCTTC	CASSCLAGERNEQFF
TRBV15	TRBD2	TRBJ2-7	.	TGTGCCACCAGCAGGGCGGGGACTAGTGCCGGCGAGCAGTACTTC	CATSRAGTSAGEQYF
TRBV11-2	.	TRBJ2-7	few	TGTGCCAGCAGCTTAGGGAGGCGTGGTTACGAGCAGTACTTC	CASSLGRRGYEQYF
TRBV11-1	TRBD2	TRBJ2-7	.	TGTGCCAGCAGTCCCACTATCGGGGGGAGCGTGTACGAGCAGTACTTC	CASSPTIGGSVYEQYF
TRBV5-8	.	TRBJ1-1	.	TGTGCCAGCAGCCTGCGTTTGTTAGGGAACACTGAAGCTTTCTTT	CASSLRLLGNTEAFF
TRBV12-3/TRBV12-4	TRBD2	TRBJ2-3	once	TGTGCCAGCAGGGGGACTAGCGGGAGAGGGGGCACAGATACGCAGTATTTT	CASRGTSGRGGTDTQYF
TRBV28	.	TRBJ2-7	few	TGTGCCAGCAGTTTCGTGGGGGCGCTAGGGGAGCAGTACTTC	CASSFVGALGEQYF